These T cell receptor beta chains were read from a single sample in a study of blood T cell repertoires in COVID-19. TCRdb's copy holds only in-frame clones and misses some; the assay was immunoSEQ multiplex PCR. The sample has 250,000 to 300,000 clones; approximately 80% are singletons. Sequenced input: PBMCs or T cells enriched from blood (not recorded which). Receptors were obtained from a man between 35 and 55 years old who had been exposed to COVID-19. The conserved cysteine and the conserved F or W are not part of the CDR3 here. D genes are given only for firm matches.

V gene	D gene	CDR3 protein
TRBV19	-	ASSETQGYEPQH
TRBV6-1	TRBD1	ASSEAAGTGVQQY
TRBV30	-	AWSVLGIGQETQY
TRBV25-1	-	ASSELAGGSYGYT
TRBV5-1	-	ASSSGGANVLT
TRBV12-3/TRBV12-4	-	ASTPRGGEQF
TRBV5-1	-	ASSLRPSVHEQY
TRBV7-3	-	ASSPQVGADSGTEAF
TRBV19	TRBD1	ASGQGGEKLF
TRBV11-3	TRBD2	ASSPGTSGPVQETQY
TRBV18	TRBD1	ASSYNQGDRGSPLH
TRBV18	TRBD1	ASSPTGDTEAF
TRBV19	-	ASSIPLRARGNYGYT
TRBV2	TRBD1	ASIVDRGGTGELF
TRBV7-7	TRBD1	ASSLVGTGGTQETQY
TRBV7-6	TRBD1	ASAPGQWEKLF
TRBV15	-	ATSSVYSNQPQH
TRBV3-1/TRBV3-2	-	ASSAVGGIVDEQF
TRBV18	-	ASSPQGRGNQETQY
TRBV3-1/TRBV3-2	TRBD2	ASSPRTSGGYEQY
TRBV3-1/TRBV3-2	-	ASSQDFSGANVLT
TRBV6-5	-	ASSPGVGALYGYT
TRBV19	TRBD1	ASKRTGGAQAF
TRBV5-1	-	ASSTSISGANVLT
TRBV14	-	ASSLWLEQF